The rows below give T cell receptor beta chains drawn from one sample of a study of T cell responses to AZD1222 COVID-19 vaccine. Sequencing was performed with immunoSEQ multiplex PCR; in TCRdb, only in-frame clones are kept and a portion is missing. Among about 130,000 clones, 92% were seen once, and the ten largest hold around 3.5%. This specimen consisted of peripheral blood, obtained 28 days after the second AZD1222 dose. These receptors originate from an adult who received the AZD1222 COVID-19 vaccine. Both conserved end residues are part of each CDR3. The order of the fields is J gene, D gene, clone size, V gene, CDR3 DNA, CDR3 protein. The D gene is left open where the match is weak. Size is omitted from some rows. Given values are once, few, many or a class for expanded clones.

TRBJ1-3	.	.	TRBV19	TGTGCCAGTAGTATACCTCCCGTTGGGAACACCATCCGCACCATATATTTT	CASSIPPVGNTIRTIYF
TRBJ2-3	.	.	TRBV24-1	TGTGCCACCAGTGAGGGTCAGGGCGTTAGCACAGATACGCAGTATTTT	CATSEGQGVSTDTQYF
TRBJ2-5	.	.	TRBV7-2	TGTGCCAGCAGCTTAACTACGGTGTCGGGGGAGACCCAGTACTTC	CASSLTTVSGETQYF
TRBJ2-3	TRBD2	.	TRBV7-8	TGTGCCAGCAGACCTACTAGCGGGAGCGGCACAGATACGCAGTATTTT	CASRPTSGSGTDTQYF
TRBJ1-5	.	.	TRBV19	TGTGCCAGTAGTATTGTTGTCCTCGGGCAAGACAATCAGCCCCAGCATTTT	CASSIVVLGQDNQPQHF
TRBJ1-1	.	.	TRBV2	TGTGCCAGCAGGGGGAACACTGAAGCTTTCTTT	CASRGNTEAFF
TRBJ2-5	TRBD2	.	TRBV5-6	TGTGCCAGCAGCTTGGGGGCGGGAGTGAAGGTGGAGACCCAGTACTTC	CASSLGAGVKVETQYF
TRBJ1-1	TRBD1	.	TRBV18	TGTGCCAGCTCACTCGACAGGGCGAACACTGAAGCTTTCTTT	CASSLDRANTEAFF
TRBJ2-2	TRBD2	.	TRBV4-3	TGCGCCAGCAGCCAAGGAGAGGGACTAGCGGCACTCACCGGGGAGCTGTTTTTT	CASSQGEGLAALTGELFF
TRBJ2-2	.	.	TRBV3-1/TRBV3-2	TGTGCCAGCAGCCAAGTTTACACAGGGAAGGGGACCGGGGAGCTGTTTTTT	CASSQVYTGKGTGELFF
TRBJ2-1	.	.	TRBV19	TGTGCCAGTAGTACCTCCGGGACCCGTCAGTTCTTC	CASSTSGTRQFF
TRBJ2-7	.	.	TRBV18	TGTGCCAGCTCACCAGAGAGTAAAACCTACGAGCAGTACTTC	CASSPESKTYEQYF
TRBJ2-4	.	.	TRBV18	TGTGCCAGCTCACCGGTGGAGGGGATAGCCAAAAACATTCAGTACTTC	CASSPVEGIAKNIQYF
TRBJ1-3	.	.	TRBV29-1	TGCAGCGTTCAGAGAAGCTCTGGAAACACCATATATTTT	CSVQRSSGNTIYF
TRBJ2-7	.	few	TRBV4-1	TGCGCCAGCAGCCAGCTACGATCCGAGACGTACGAGCAGTACTTC	CASSQLRSETYEQYF
TRBJ1-1	.	.	TRBV7-9	TGTGCCAGCAGCGATGGACAGACGAACACTGAAGCTTTCTTT	CASSDGQTNTEAFF
TRBJ2-1	.	.	TRBV9	TGTGCCAGCAGCATTCAGGGGGAGGCCTCCTACAATGAGCAGTTCTTC	CASSIQGEASYNEQFF
TRBJ1-1	.	.	TRBV2	TGTGCCAGCAGTGAGGCCGGGGAGGGGCTGAACACTGAAGCTTTCTTT	CASSEAGEGLNTEAFF
TRBJ2-2	.	.	TRBV25-1	TGTGCCAGCAGTGAATTCAGCAACACCGGGGAGCTGTTTTTT	CASSEFSNTGELFF